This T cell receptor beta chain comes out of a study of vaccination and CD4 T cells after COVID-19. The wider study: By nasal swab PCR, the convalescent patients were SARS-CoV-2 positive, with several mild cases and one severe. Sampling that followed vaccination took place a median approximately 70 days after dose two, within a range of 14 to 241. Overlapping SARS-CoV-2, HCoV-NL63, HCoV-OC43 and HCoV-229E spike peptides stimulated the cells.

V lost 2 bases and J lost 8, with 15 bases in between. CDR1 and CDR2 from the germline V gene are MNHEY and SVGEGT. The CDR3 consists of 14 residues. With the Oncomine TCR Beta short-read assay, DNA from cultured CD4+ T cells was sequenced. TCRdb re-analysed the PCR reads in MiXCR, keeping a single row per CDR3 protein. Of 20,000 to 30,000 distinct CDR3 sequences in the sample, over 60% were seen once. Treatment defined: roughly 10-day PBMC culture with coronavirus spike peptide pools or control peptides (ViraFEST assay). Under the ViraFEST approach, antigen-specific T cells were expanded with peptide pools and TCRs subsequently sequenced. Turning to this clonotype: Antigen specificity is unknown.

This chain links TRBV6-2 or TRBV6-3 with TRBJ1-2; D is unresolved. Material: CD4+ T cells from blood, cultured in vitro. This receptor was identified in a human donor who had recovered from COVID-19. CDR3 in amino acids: CASSYRNPSRGYTF. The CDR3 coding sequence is TGTGCCAGCAGTTACCGAAATCCGAGTCGGGGCTACACCTTC.